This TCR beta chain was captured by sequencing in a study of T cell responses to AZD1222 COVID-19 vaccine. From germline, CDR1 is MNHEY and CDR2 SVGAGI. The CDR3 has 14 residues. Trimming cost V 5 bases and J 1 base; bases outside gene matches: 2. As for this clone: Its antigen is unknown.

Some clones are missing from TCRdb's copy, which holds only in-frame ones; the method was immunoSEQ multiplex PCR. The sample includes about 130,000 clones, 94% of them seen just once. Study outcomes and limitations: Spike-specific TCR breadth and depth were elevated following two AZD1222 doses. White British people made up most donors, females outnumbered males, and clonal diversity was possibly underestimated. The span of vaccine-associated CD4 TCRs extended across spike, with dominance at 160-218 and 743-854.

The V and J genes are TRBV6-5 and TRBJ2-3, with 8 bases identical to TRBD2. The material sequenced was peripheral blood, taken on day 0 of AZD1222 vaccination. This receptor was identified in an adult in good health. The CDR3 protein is CASSRREGTDTQYF. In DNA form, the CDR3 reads TGTGCCAGCAGTCGGCGGGAGGGCACAGATACGCAGTATTTT.